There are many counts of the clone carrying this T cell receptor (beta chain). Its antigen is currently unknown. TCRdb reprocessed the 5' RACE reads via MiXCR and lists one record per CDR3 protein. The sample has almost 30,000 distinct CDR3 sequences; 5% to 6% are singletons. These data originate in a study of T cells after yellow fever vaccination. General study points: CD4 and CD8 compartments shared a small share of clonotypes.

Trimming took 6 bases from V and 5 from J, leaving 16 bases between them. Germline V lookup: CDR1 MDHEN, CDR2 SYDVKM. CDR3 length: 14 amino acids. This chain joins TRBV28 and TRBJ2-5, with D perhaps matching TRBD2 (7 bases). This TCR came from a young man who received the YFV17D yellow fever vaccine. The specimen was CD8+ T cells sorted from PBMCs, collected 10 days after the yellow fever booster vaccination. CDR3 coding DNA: TGTGCCAGCAGATCTCCCGGGGGGCCCGAGACCCAGTACTTC. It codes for CASRSPGGPETQYF.